One and the same sample provided the 23 T cell receptor beta chains below, sequenced in a study of shared clonotypes between healthy human individuals. Some clones are missing from TCRdb's copy, which holds only in-frame ones; the method was immunoSEQ multiplex PCR. The data contain millions of clones, roughly 92% of them singletons. The specimen sequenced was naive CD4+ T cells sorted from blood. Subset denoted: CD45RA+ positively selected. These receptors came from a man between 18 and 35 years old in good health.

V is TRBV5-4 and J is TRBJ2-7; D is perhaps TRBD2 (5 bases). The CDR3 consists of 14 residues. The germline V gene has CDR1 SGHNT and CDR2 YYREEE (reference sequence). Trimming took off 4 bases at V and 5 bases at J, with 16 bases between the two ends. CDR3 residues: CASSPPGKVNEQYF. In nucleotides, the CDR3 is TGTGCCAGCAGCCCGCCCGGGAAGGTCAACGAGCAGTACTTC.

The chain links TRBV6-5 to TRBJ2-7, with TRBD2 matching over 9 bases. The germline V gene encodes CDR1 MNHEY and CDR2 SVGAGI. J lost 2 bases, V lost 5 bases, and 7 bases had no gene match. This CDR3 has 15 residues. This chain's CDR3 is CASSRSSGIAYEQYF. CDR3 nucleotide sequence: TGTGCCAGCAGTCGATCTAGCGGGATTGCCTACGAGCAGTACTTC.

This chain joins TRBV11-2 and TRBJ2-7; D possibly corresponds to TRBD1 (5 bases). This CDR3 comprises 14 residues. The ends were cut back, 3 bases at V and 0 bases at J, with 9 bases in the middle. Germline V gene sequence: CDR1 SGHAT, CDR2 FQNNGV. CDR3 residues: CASSFQGASYEQYF. The CDR3 coding sequence is TGTGCCAGCAGCTTTCAAGGGGCCTCCTACGAGCAGTACTTC.

The chain combines TRBV7-9 with TRBJ2-7; D remains ambiguous. This CDR3 region has 14 residues. Deletions cut 2 bases from V and 0 bases from J, with 8 bases between. Germline V gene sequence: CDR1 SEHNR, CDR2 FQNEAQ (reference sequence). The chain's CDR3 is CASSLTTISYEQYF. The CDR3 DNA follows: TGTGCCAGCAGCTTAACAACAATCTCCTACGAGCAGTACTTC.

The J gene is TRBJ2-3, the V gene TRBV9, with TRBD2 identical over 8 bases. After removal of 4 bases from V and 1 base from J, the junction contained 5 bases not matched to a gene. The V gene's germline CDR1 is SGDLS and CDR2 YYNGEE. The CDR3 is made up of 15 amino acids. CDR3 loop: CASSTIAGRTDTQYF. The DNA of the CDR3 is TGTGCCAGCAGCACAATAGCGGGACGCACAGATACGCAGTATTTT.

V gene TRBV2 combines with J gene TRBJ2-5; TRBD2 aligns across 8 bases. This CDR3 has 16 residues. The V gene's germline CDR1 is SNHLY and CDR2 FYNNEI. Unmatched junction bases numbered 11, after V lost 7 bases and J lost 1 base. The CDR3 coding sequence is TGTGCCAGCATTAGGGATGCGGGGGGCCCCCAAGAGACCCAGTACTTC. Protein product: CASIRDAGGPQETQYF.

The V and J genes are TRBV19 and TRBJ1-1; D uncertain. The V and J ends lost 5 bases and 3 bases respectively, with 13 bases between them. The CDR3 runs 14 residues. In germline, CDR1 is LNHDA, CDR2 SQIVND (reference sequence). CDR3 in amino acids: CASSFRRRDTEAFF. CDR3 in DNA: TGTGCCAGTAGTTTCCGGAGGCGGGACACTGAAGCTTTCTTT.

V is TRBV14 and J is TRBJ2-4; D unresolved. This CDR3 spans 13 amino acids. Germline V lookup: CDR1 SGHDN, CDR2 FVKESK. Trimming took 6 bases from V and 8 from J, leaving 14 bases between them. CDR3 protein: CASSPIDRDIQYF. The CDR3 nucleotides are TGTGCCAGCAGTCCAATTGACCGAGACATTCAGTACTTC.

The chain combines TRBV28 with TRBJ1-2, with TRBD1 matching 8 bases. Germline CDR1 and CDR2: MDHEN and SYDVKM. CDR3 length equals 14 residues. V trimming: 3 bases; J trimming: 7 bases; junction bases outside the gene matches: 7. CDR3 in amino acids: CASSFFDRGFGYTF. Here the CDR3 DNA reads TGTGCCAGCAGTTTCTTCGACAGGGGCTTTGGCTACACCTTC.

The chain joins TRBV10-2 to TRBJ2-3; D is possibly TRBD1 or TRBD2 (5 bases each). V was trimmed by 6 bases and J by 1 base, leaving 14 bases between them. Germline V lookup: CDR1 WSHSY, CDR2 SAAADI. The CDR3 extends over 15 amino acids. The CDR3 reads CASRRGDIRTDTQYF. CDR3 sequence (DNA): TGCGCCAGCAGAAGGGGAGACATTCGCACAGATACGCAGTATTTT.

The chain combines TRBV19 with TRBJ1-5; maybe TRBD1 (5 bases). This CDR3 region has 15 residues. V was pared by 3 bases and J by 1 base, with 10 bases between. CDR1 LNHDA and CDR2 SQIVND come from the germline V gene (reference sequence). The CDR3 region is CASSISGQSNQPQHF. CDR3 nucleotides: TGTGCCAGTAGTATCTCCGGACAAAGCAATCAGCCCCAGCATTTT.

The chain is built from TRBV6-1 and TRBJ2-7; a weak D match, TRBD2 (5 bases). The CDR3 runs 13 residues. Per the germline V gene, CDR1 is MNHNS and CDR2 is SASEGT. Trimming shortened V by 2 bases and J by 5 bases, and 10 bases separated the two germline ends. In DNA form, the CDR3 reads TGTGCCAGCAGTGAACCGGGATGGCACGAGCAGTACTTC. This codes for CASSEPGWHEQYF.

Points on this clone: The same CDR3 also results from other DNA sequences found in this sample. This chain uses TRBV30 with TRBJ2-5, with 11 bases lining up with TRBD2. The germline V gene has CDR1 GTSNPN and CDR2 SVGIG (reference sequence). J gave up 5 bases and V 0 bases, and 20 bases lay outside the gene matches. The CDR3 consists of 20 residues. The CDR3 sequence: CAWSVRGKLAGGRPVETQYF. DNA of the CDR3: TGTGCCTGGAGTGTAAGGGGCAAGTTAGCGGGGGGGCGTCCTGTGGAGACCCAGTACTTC.

The chain recombines TRBV11-2 with TRBJ2-4, with D possibly TRBD1 on 6 matching bases. V was pared by 0 bases and J by 7 bases, with 19 bases between. The CDR3 length is 17 residues. Germline V gene data show CDR1 as SGHAT and CDR2 as FQNNGV. CDR3 region: CASSLDGAGVYFNIQYF. CDR3 DNA sequence: TGTGCCAGCAGCTTAGACGGGGCAGGGGTGTATTTCAACATTCAGTACTTC.

The rearrangement uses TRBV11-3 and TRBJ2-2; 7 bases align to TRBD2. The V and J ends lost 6 bases and 0 bases, in that order; junction bases with no gene match: 4. CDR3 length: 15 residues. Germline V gene data show CDR1 as SGHNT and CDR2 as YENEEA. CDR3: CASRPSGTNTGELFF. The CDR3 nucleotides are TGTGCCAGCAGGCCTAGCGGAACGAACACCGGGGAGCTGTTTTTT.

The J gene is TRBJ2-3, the V gene TRBV5-1; no definite D call. Germline-derived CDR1 and CDR2 are SGHRS and YFSETQ. There are 15 residues in the CDR3. The V gene lost 4 bases and the J gene lost 1 base, with 13 bases spanning the gap. The CDR3 DNA is TGCGCCAGCAGCCTTTCAAAGACGGGCACAGATACGCAGTATTTT. It encodes CASSLSKTGTDTQYF.

The chain is built from TRBV28 and TRBJ1-1, with D perhaps matching TRBD1 (5 bases). The germline gives CDR1 MDHEN, CDR2 SYDVKM. Trimming removed 1 base from V and 0 bases from J, with 12 bases in between. This CDR3 has 16 amino acids. The CDR3 DNA follows: TGTGCCAGCAGTTTATCGACGGGGCCTATGAACACTGAAGCTTTCTTT. Translation gives CASSLSTGPMNTEAFF.

This chain connects TRBV29-1 to TRBJ2-5; D is perhaps TRBD1 (5 bases). The J call is uncertain, as TRBJ2-7 better fits the DNA end. Germline V lookup: CDR1 SQVTM, CDR2 ANQGSEA. The CDR3 contains 13 residues. The CDR3 here is CSGTFRSSYEQYF. For the CDR3, the DNA is TGCAGCGGGACATTCAGGAGCTCCTACGAGCAGTACTTC.

The genes are TRBV7-9 and TRBJ2-3; 10 bases map to TRBD2. V trimming: 6 bases; J trimming: 3 bases; junction bases outside the gene matches: 15. The CDR3 runs 18 residues. Germline-derived CDR1 and CDR2 are SEHNR and FQNEAQ (reference sequence). The CDR3 nucleotides read TGTGCCAGCAGGTTCCGGCTAGCGGGGGAACCCATAACAGATACGCAGTATTTT. This codes for CASRFRLAGEPITDTQYF. Complete variable domain (other parts from reference TRBV7-9 and TRBJ2-3): DTGVSQNPRHKITKRGQNVTFRCDPISEHNRLYWYRQTLGQGPEFLTYFQNEAQLEKSRLLSDRFSAERPKGSFSTLEIQRTEQGDSAMYLCASRFRLAGEPITDTQYFGPGTRLTVL.

The chain links TRBV6-1 to TRBJ1-2; 7 bases line up with TRBD1. Germline V CDR1 and CDR2: MNHNS, SASEGT. The CDR3 is 14 amino acids. Germline trimming cut 7 bases from V and 0 bases from J; bases unmatched to any gene: 5. The CDR3 loop reads CASNSGGTNYGYTF. The CDR3 region has the DNA TGTGCCAGCAATTCAGGGGGAACTAACTATGGCTACACCTTC.

This chain uses TRBV6-1 with TRBJ1-2; tentatively, D is TRBD1 (6 bases). Per the germline V gene, CDR1 is MNHNS and CDR2 is SASEGT. The CDR3 has 13 amino acids. Between the trimmed V and J ends, which lost 7 bases and 4 bases, there was a span of 13 bases. The chain's CDR3 is CASKGGAGYGYTF. In DNA, the CDR3 is TGTGCCAGCAAGGGGGGCGCTGGCTATGGCTACACCTTC.

This rearrangement joins TRBV21-1 to TRBJ2-2; the D call TRBD2 from the table was never checked on the DNA. TRBV21-1 is marked as a pseudogene. The CDR3 is made up of 17 amino acids. CDR3 nucleotide sequence: TGTGCCAGCAGCAAAGTTGGACTAGCGGAGGTCACCGGGGAGCTGTTTTTT. Amino acid sequence: CASSKVGLAEVTGELFF.

The genes are TRBV9 and TRBJ1-4, with 9 bases matching TRBD1. CDR1 is SGDLS, CDR2 YYNGEE, per germline. J lost 7 bases, V lost 2 bases, and 12 bases had no gene match. The CDR3 spans 17 residues. The CDR3 nucleotides are TGTGCCAGCAGCGTTAGCCCGGGACAGGGTGTCGGTGAAAAACTGTTTTTT. Protein product: CASSVSPGQGVGEKLFF.